A single sample is the source of the 7 T cell receptor beta chains below, sequenced in a study of identical twins. TCRdb itself ran the 5' RACE reads through MiXCR, one entry per CDR3 protein. The table includes under 300,000 distinct CDR3 sequences, more than 13% detected once. Sequenced input: memory (CD45RO+) T cells sorted from blood. These receptor sequences come from a woman aged 18-29 years in good health.

The rearrangement joins TRBV5-1 to TRBJ1-1; weak D call: TRBD1 (6 bases). The CDR3 has 15 residues. Between the trimmed V and J ends, which lost 0 bases and 0 bases, there was a span of 9 bases. Germline V gene data show CDR1 as SGHRS and CDR2 as YFSETQ. CDR3 sequence (DNA): TGCGCCAGCAGCTTGGTTACAGGGATGAACACTGAAGCTTTCTTT. Translating gives CASSLVTGMNTEAFF. Variable domain in full (rest from reference TRBV5-1 and TRBJ1-1): KAGVTQTPRYLIKTRGQQVTLSCSPISGHRSVSWYQQTPGQGLQFLFEYFSETQRNKGNFPGRFSGRQFSNSRSEMNVSTLELGDSALYLCASSLVTGMNTEAFFGQGTRLTVV.

There are many counts of this clonotype. J is TRBJ1-2 and V is TRBV7-2; no clear D gene. V lost 2 bases and J 2 bases, leaving 3 bases between the germline ends. Per the germline V gene, CDR1 is SGHTA and CDR2 is FQGNSA. The CDR3 is 12 amino acids. The CDR3 DNA reads TGTGCCAGCAGCTTAAGCAACTATGGCTACACCTTC. This encodes CASSLSNYGYTF.

This chain joins TRBV12-5 and TRBJ2-5, with D hard to call. V was shortened by 1 base and J by 7 bases, with 10 bases between the two germline ends. CDR3 size: 13 residues. CDR1 is LGHNT and CDR2 is FRNRAP in the germline V gene. The CDR3 protein is CASGLESGWTQYF. Here the CDR3 DNA reads TGTGCTAGTGGTTTGGAGTCCGGTTGGACCCAGTACTTC.

The CDR3 reads CSVGRDYNSPLHF. CDR3 coding DNA: TGCAGCGTTGGCAGAGATTATAATTCACCCCTCCACTTT. The chain employs TRBV29-1 and TRBJ1-6; D is unresolved. This CDR3 is built from 13 residues. The ends were cut back, 4 bases at V and 4 bases at J, with 8 bases in the middle. Germline CDR1 SQVTM, CDR2 ANQGSEA. Drawing the rest from reference TRBV29-1 and TRBJ1-6, the complete variable domain is SAVISQKPSRDICQRGTSLTIQCQVDSQVTMMFWYRQQPGQSLTLIATANQGSEATYESGFVIDKFPISRPNLTFSTLTVSNMSPEDSSIYLCSVGRDYNSPLHFGNGTRLTVT.

This clonotype was counted a few times. V usage is TRBV5-1 and J usage is TRBJ2-3, with 9 bases that match TRBD2. Germline V lookup: CDR1 SGHRS, CDR2 YFSETQ. V shed 10 bases and J 4 bases; nucleotides not matched to a gene: 10. This CDR3 has 14 residues. CDR3 residues: CAGKPGLAPDTQYF. Here the CDR3 DNA reads TGCGCCGGTAAACCGGGACTAGCACCAGATACGCAGTATTTT.

This clonotype was seen a handful of times. The chain couples TRBV7-9 to TRBJ2-2, with TRBD2 as a possible D gene (6 bases). The CDR3 loop spans 17 amino acids. Germline CDR1 is SEHNR and CDR2 is FQNEAQ (reference sequence). V was pared by 3 bases and J by 5 bases, with 19 bases between. CDR3 coding DNA: TGTGCCAGCAGCTTGGGACTTTCCCTTGTCTCGACCGGGGAGCTGTTTTTT. Protein product: CASSLGLSLVSTGELFF.

This clonotype was seen only a few times. The genes are TRBV5-1 and TRBJ2-3; the D gene is possibly TRBD2 (6 bases). The CDR3 sequence is 15 residues long. In germline, CDR1 is SGHRS, CDR2 YFSETQ. V was shortened by 2 bases and J by 0 bases, with 10 bases between the two germline ends. CDR3 sequence: CASSFQGLSTDTQYF. CDR3 sequence (DNA): TGCGCCAGCAGCTTTCAGGGACTTAGCACAGATACGCAGTATTTT.